The clone carrying this T cell receptor (beta chain) showed up just once. Its antigen is undetermined. The data originate from a study of graft-versus-host responses after intestinal transplantation. Trimming removed 6 bases from V and 7 bases from J; junction bases left unmatched: 5. The germline gives CDR1 SQVTM, CDR2 ANQGSEA. The CDR3 totals 14 residues. Measured with immunoSEQ multiplex PCR; TCRdb has only the in-frame clones, and not every one. The table has roughly 40,000 clones, about 91% seen once. Overall study results and limits: Analysis identified GvH clones in recipient marrow, with some appearing first in ileum or blood.

The V call is TRBV29-1, the J call TRBJ2-2; 13 nucleotides align to TRBD2. This TCR came from a human patient who received an intestinal transplant, so some T cells may come from the graft donor. Sequenced material: PBMCs, taken 524 days after transplant. The CDR3: CSVSGLAGHGELFF. The CDR3, as DNA: TGCAGCGTCTCGGGACTAGCGGGACACGGGGAGCTGTTTTTT.